This T cell receptor beta chain was sequenced for a study of CD8+ T cells in alopecia areata. In each case, RNA was isolated and then reverse transcribed into cDNA as the sequencing template. Some clones are missing from TCRdb's copy, which holds only in-frame ones; the method was immunoSEQ multiplex PCR. Of about 160,000 clones in the sample, under 70% were seen once. In regard to this clone: Its antigen is as yet unknown.

CDR3 length: 13 amino acids. Looked up from germline, CDR1 is GTSNPN and CDR2 is SVGIG (reference sequence). V dropped 1 base and J dropped 7 bases, with 14 bases sitting between them. General study results and limits: Numerous expanded lesional clones remained in scalp and blood during tofacitinib.

Treatment in this sample: oral pan-JAK inhibitor, 5-10 mg twice daily. From PBMCs, CD4+ and CD8+ T cells were sorted. The receptor was isolated from a human donor with alopecia areata. The chain couples TRBV30 to TRBJ2-7, with a weak D call TRBD2 (6 bases). This specimen consisted of CD4+ T cells sorted from blood, obtained at week 4, from a patient treated with tofacitinib. In DNA, the CDR3 is TGTGCCTGGAGTGCCGGGGGAACGGGTGAGCAGTACTTC. It codes for CAWSAGGTGEQYF. Based on the CDR3 plus reference TRBV30 and TRBJ2-7, the full variable domain is SQTIHQWPATLVQPVGSPLSLECTVEGTSNPNLYWYRQAAGRGLQLLFYSVGIGQISSEVPQNLSASRPQDRQFILSSKKLLLSDSGFYLCAWSAGGTGEQYFGPGTRLTVT.